One sample yielded the 3 T cell receptor beta chains listed below, sequenced in a study of cytomegalovirus exposure and HLA in healthy donors (dated by TCRdb to about 2017). The library was produced with the immunoSEQ multiplex PCR assay. For the multiplex PCR, a mixture combining 60 forward primers for TCR Vbeta segments and 13 reverse primers for TCR Jbeta segments was used. Here the immuneACCESS table is served through TCRdb, limited to in-frame sequences with V and J called. Missing clones are a known gap in these copies; in checked studies unresolved V genes cover under half, and the rest lacks a known reason. The sample has around 140,000 clones on record, around 78% of them singletons. The ten largest clones add up to roughly 1.5% of the sample. Sample: PBMCs. These receptors were collected from a woman between 18 and 29 years old in good health and CMV-seronegative.

This sequence joins TRBV30 and TRBJ2-7, with 10 bases fitting TRBD1. V lost 5 bases and J lost 3; bases outside the gene matches: 10. CDR1 is GTSNPN, CDR2 SVGIG, per germline (reference sequence). This CDR3 is 15 amino acids long. The DNA of the CDR3 is TGTGCCTGGTCCCAGATGGGGGACAGGGGCTACGAGCAGTACTTC. Translating it yields CAWSQMGDRGYEQYF.

The V and J genes are TRBV7-2 and TRBJ1-5; D gene unclear. Looked up from germline, CDR1 is SGHTA and CDR2 is FQGNSA. V lost 3 bases to trimming and J lost 3 bases, with 3 bases between them. The CDR3 length is 12 residues. CDR3 sequence reads: CASSFFNQPQHF. The CDR3 DNA reads TGTGCCAGCAGCTTCTTCAATCAGCCCCAGCATTTT.

The J gene is TRBJ2-7, the V gene TRBV18; 10 nucleotides line up with TRBD2. Trimming cost V 6 bases and J 4 bases; bases outside gene matches: 6. Germline V lookup: CDR1 KGHSH, CDR2 LQKENI. The CDR3 loop spans 14 amino acids. CDR3 loop: CASSKAGGPYEQYF. The DNA of the CDR3 is TGTGCCAGCTCTAAAGCGGGAGGGCCTTACGAGCAGTACTTC.